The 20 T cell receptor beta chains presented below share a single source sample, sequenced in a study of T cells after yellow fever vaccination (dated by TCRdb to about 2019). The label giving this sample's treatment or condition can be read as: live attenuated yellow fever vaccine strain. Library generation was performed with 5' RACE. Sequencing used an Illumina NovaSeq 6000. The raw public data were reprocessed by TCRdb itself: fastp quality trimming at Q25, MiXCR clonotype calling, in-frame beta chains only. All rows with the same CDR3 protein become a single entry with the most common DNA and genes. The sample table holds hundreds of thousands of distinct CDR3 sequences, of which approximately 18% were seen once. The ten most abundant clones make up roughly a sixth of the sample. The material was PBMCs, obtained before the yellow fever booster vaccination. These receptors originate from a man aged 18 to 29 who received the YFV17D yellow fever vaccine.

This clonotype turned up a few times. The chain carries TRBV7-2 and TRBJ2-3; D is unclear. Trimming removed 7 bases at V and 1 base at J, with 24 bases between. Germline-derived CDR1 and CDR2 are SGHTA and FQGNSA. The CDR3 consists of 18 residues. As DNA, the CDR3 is TGTGCCAGCACTCTAGGCAGGACGCTCTTCTCGGGCACAGATACGCAGTATTTT. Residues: CASTLGRTLFSGTDTQYF. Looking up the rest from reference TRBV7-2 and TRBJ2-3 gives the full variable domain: GAGVSQSPSNKVTEKGKDVELRCDPISGHTALYWYRQSLGQGLEFLIYFQGNSAPDKSGLPSDRFSAERTGGSVSTLTIQRTQQEDSAVYLCASTLGRTLFSGTDTQYFGPGTRLTVL.

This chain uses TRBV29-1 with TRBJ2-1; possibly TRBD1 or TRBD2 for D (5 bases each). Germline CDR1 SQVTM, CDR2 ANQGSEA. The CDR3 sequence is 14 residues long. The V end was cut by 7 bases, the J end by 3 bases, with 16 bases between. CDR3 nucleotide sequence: TGCAGCGCAAACCGGGACCGCATCTACAATGAGCAGTTCTTC. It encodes CSANRDRIYNEQFF.

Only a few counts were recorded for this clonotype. The CDR3 protein is CSASSGFKGYTF. The CDR3 DNA sequence: TGCAGTGCTAGCTCTGGGTTTAAGGGCTACACCTTC. This rearrangement joins TRBV20-1 to TRBJ1-2; D remains unclear. Trimming stripped 3 bases from V and 8 bases from J, with 13 bases between. This CDR3 is built from 12 residues. Germline CDR1 is DFQATT and CDR2 is SNEGSKA (reference sequence).

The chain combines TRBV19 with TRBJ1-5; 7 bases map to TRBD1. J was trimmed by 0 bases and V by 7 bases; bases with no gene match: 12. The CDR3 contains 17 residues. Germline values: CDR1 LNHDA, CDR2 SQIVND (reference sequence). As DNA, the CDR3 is TGTGCCAGTACCCTAGGGGCAGGGGGGGTTAGCAATCAGCCCCAGCATTTT. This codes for CASTLGAGGVSNQPQHF.

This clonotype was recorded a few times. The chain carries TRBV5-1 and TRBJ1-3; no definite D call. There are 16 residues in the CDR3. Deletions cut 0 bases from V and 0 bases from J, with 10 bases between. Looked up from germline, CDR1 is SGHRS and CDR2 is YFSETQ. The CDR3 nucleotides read TGCGCCAGCAGCTTGGGGGCGAAGGGCTCTGGAAACACCATATATTTT. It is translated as CASSLGAKGSGNTIYF.

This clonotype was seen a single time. Written as DNA, the CDR3 is TGTGCCAGCAGGACAGGGGGTTTCTCTGAAGCTTTCTTT. This encodes CASRTGGFSEAFF. The J gene is TRBJ1-1, the V gene TRBV2; 9 bases are shared with TRBD1. The ends lost 6 bases at V and 6 bases at J; junction bases unmatched: 5. From germline, CDR1 is SNHLY and CDR2 FYNNEI. This CDR3 has 13 residues.

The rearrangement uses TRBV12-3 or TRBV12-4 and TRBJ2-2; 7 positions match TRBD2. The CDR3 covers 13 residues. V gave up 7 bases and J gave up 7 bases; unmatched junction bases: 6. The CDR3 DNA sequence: TGTGCCAGCACCCAGCGGGGTAGCGGGGAGCTGTTTTTT. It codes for CASTQRGSGELFF.

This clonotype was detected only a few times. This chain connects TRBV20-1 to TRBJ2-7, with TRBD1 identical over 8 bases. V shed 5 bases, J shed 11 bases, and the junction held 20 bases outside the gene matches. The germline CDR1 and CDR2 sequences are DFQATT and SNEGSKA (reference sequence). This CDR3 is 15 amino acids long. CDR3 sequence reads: CSARRPGTGHMFEYF. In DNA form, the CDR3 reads TGCAGTGCTCGCAGGCCCGGGACAGGCCATATGTTTGAGTACTTC.

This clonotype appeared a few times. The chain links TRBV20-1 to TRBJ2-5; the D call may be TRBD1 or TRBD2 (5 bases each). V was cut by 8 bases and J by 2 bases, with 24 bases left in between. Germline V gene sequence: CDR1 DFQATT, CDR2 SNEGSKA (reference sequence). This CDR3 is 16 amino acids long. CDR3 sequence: CSPRGVVGTEQETQYF. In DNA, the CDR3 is TGCAGTCCCCGAGGAGTAGTAGGGACCGAACAAGAGACCCAGTACTTC.

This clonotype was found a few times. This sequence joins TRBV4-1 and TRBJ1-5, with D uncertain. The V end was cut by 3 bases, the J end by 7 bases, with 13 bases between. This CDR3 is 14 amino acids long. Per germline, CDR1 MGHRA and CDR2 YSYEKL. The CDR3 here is CASSQPISDQPQHF. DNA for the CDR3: TGCGCCAGCAGCCAGCCCATCTCTGACCAGCCCCAGCATTTT.

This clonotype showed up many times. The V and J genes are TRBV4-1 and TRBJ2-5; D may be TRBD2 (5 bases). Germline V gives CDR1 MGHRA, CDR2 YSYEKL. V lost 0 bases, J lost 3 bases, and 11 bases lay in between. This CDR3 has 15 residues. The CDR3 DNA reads TGCGCCAGCAGCCAAGATCCCGGACTTAAAGAGACCCAGTACTTC. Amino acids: CASSQDPGLKETQYF.

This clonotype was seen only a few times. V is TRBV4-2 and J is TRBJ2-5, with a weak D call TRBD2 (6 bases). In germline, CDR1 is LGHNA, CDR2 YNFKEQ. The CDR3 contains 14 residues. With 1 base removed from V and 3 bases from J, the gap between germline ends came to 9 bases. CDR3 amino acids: CASSQVGGEETQYF. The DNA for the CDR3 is TGTGCCAGCAGCCAAGTCGGGGGTGAAGAGACCCAGTACTTC.

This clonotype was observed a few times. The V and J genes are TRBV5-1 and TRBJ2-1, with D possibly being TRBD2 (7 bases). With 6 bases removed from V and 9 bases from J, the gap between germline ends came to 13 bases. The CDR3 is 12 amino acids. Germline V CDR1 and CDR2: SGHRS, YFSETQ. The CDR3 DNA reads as TGCGCCAGCATGGGGGGGCCAGGTGAGCAGTTCTTC. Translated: CASMGGPGEQFF.

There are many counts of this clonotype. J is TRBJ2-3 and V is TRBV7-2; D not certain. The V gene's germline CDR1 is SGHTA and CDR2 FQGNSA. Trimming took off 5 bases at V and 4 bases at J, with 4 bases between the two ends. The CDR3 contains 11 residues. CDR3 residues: CASSPADTQYF. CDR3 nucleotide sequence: TGTGCCAGCAGCCCGGCAGATACGCAGTATTTT.

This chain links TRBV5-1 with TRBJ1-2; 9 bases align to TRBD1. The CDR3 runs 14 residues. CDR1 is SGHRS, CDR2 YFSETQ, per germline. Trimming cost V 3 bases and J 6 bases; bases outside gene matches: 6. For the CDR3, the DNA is TGCGCCAGCAGCTACCTCGGACAGGGGAATGGCTACACCTTC. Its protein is CASSYLGQGNGYTF.

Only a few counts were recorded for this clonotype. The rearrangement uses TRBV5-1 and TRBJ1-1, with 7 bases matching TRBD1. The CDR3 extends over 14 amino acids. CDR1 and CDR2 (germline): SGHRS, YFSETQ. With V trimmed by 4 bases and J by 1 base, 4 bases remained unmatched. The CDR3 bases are TGCGCCAGCAGCCTGGACAGGCAGAACACTGAAGCTTTCTTT. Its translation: CASSLDRQNTEAFF.

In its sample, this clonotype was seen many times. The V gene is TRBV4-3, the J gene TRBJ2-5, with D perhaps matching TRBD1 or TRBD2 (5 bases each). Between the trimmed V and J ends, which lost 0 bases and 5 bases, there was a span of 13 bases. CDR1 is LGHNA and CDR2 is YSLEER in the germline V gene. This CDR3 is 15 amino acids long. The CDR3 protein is CASSQEIEGWETQYF. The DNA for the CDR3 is TGCGCCAGCAGCCAAGAGATCGAGGGGTGGGAGACCCAGTACTTC.

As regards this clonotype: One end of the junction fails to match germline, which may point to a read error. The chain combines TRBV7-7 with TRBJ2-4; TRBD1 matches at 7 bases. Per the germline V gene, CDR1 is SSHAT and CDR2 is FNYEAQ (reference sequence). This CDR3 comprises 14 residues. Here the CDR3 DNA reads TGTGCTAGCAGTAGGGGACAGGCCAAAAACATTCAGTACTTC. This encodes CASSRGQAKNIQYF.

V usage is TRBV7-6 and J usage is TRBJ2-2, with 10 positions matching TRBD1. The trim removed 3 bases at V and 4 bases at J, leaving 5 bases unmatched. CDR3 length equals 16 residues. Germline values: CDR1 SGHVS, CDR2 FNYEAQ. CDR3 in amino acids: CASSFTGQGFTGELFF. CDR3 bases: TGTGCCAGCAGCTTCACGGGACAGGGGTTCACCGGGGAGCTGTTTTTT.

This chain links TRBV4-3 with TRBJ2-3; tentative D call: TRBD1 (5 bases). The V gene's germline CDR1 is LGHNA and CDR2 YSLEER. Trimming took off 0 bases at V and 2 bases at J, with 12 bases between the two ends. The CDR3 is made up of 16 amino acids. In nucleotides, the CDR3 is TGCGCCAGCAGCCAAGATGGAAACAGGCACACAGATACGCAGTATTTT. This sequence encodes CASSQDGNRHTDTQYF.